The 27 T cell receptor beta chains below all came from one sample that was sequenced in a study of CD8 T cells in Susac syndrome (dated by TCRdb to the late 2010s). Receptor amplification or capture employed the immunoSEQ multiplex PCR assay. RNA was extracted with the RNeasy kit and about 0.5 to 1 ug was reverse transcribed using random hexamers. TCRdb passed the public sequencing reads through fastp at Q25 and MiXCR, retaining productive beta sequences. All rows with the same CDR3 protein become a single entry with the most common DNA and genes. The sample has about 76,000 distinct CDR3 sequences on record, roughly 90% of them singletons. 0.5% of the sample is in the top ten clones. Material: CD8+ T cells from PBMCs. The receptors shown here come from a human donor with multiple sclerosis.

The chain combines TRBV29-1 with TRBJ1-2; 10 nucleotides match TRBD1. The V segment lost 8 bases and the J segment 6 bases; nucleotides outside the gene matches: 3. CDR3 length: 11 amino acids. Germline loops: CDR1 SQVTM, CDR2 ANQGSEA. The CDR3 is CSTGTGDGYTF. The CDR3 bases are TGCAGCACCGGGACAGGGGATGGCTACACCTTC. Looking up the rest from reference TRBV29-1 and TRBJ1-2 gives the full variable domain: SAVISQKPSRDICQRGTSLTIQCQVDSQVTMMFWYRQQPGQSLTLIATANQGSEATYESGFVIDKFPISRPNLTFSTLTVSNMSPEDSSIYLCSTGTGDGYTFGSGTRLTVV.

The chain employs TRBV5-4 and TRBJ2-7; D remains unclear. V gave up 0 bases and J gave up 4 bases, with 17 bases separating them. The CDR3 is 16 residues long. In germline, CDR1 is SGHNT, CDR2 YYREEE (reference sequence). CDR3 amino acids: CASSLADSVPPYEQYF. In nucleotides, the CDR3 is TGTGCCAGCAGCTTGGCCGACTCCGTCCCCCCTTACGAGCAGTACTTC.

This clonotype has only one observation. The V and J genes are TRBV5-1 and TRBJ2-7; D not certain. In germline, CDR1 is SGHRS, CDR2 YFSETQ. This CDR3 contains 15 residues. V lost 1 base, J lost 3 bases, and 14 bases lay in between. The CDR3 here is CASSLSAVRDYEQYF. The DNA for the CDR3 is TGCGCCAGCAGCTTGTCGGCAGTACGAGACTACGAGCAGTACTTC.

The chain couples TRBV7-9 to TRBJ1-2; TRBD1 matches at 8 bases. The ends lost 5 bases at V and 3 bases at J; junction bases unmatched: 8. The germline gives CDR1 SEHNR, CDR2 FQNEAQ (reference sequence). This CDR3 comprises 15 residues. The CDR3 loop reads CASSPPGGWDYGYTF. DNA for the CDR3: TGTGCCAGCAGCCCCCCAGGGGGCTGGGACTATGGCTACACCTTC.

The chain combines TRBV5-1 with TRBJ2-7; possible D gene TRBD2, 6 bases. V was cut by 0 bases and J by 1 base, with 11 bases left in between. The CDR3 is 15 amino acids. CDR1 and CDR2 (germline): SGHRS, YFSETQ. For the CDR3, the DNA is TGCGCCAGCAGCTTGGCCGGGACTTCTTCCTACGAGCAGTACTTC. Encoded protein: CASSLAGTSSYEQYF.

The table lists this clonotype with a count of one. The rearrangement uses TRBV7-6 and TRBJ2-7; TRBD1 matches 9 bases. Losses at the gene ends were 5 bases for V and 4 bases for J; bases not matched to a gene: 6. The CDR3 totals 14 residues. The germline V gene encodes CDR1 SGHVS and CDR2 FNYEAQ. CDR3: CASSPGTGLYEQYF. CDR3 sequence (DNA): TGTGCCAGCAGCCCCGGGACAGGGCTGTACGAGCAGTACTTC.

V usage is TRBV2 and J usage is TRBJ2-1, with unresolved D. The V gene's germline CDR1 is SNHLY and CDR2 FYNNEI. Trimming left V 6 bases short and J 12 bases short, with 18 bases between. The CDR3 sequence is 13 residues long. CDR3 sequence: CASSSFVDVRQFF. In nucleotides, the CDR3 is TGTGCCAGCAGCTCCTTTGTGGACGTACGGCAGTTCTTC. Using reference TRBV2 and TRBJ2-1 for the parts outside the CDR3, the full variable domain is EPEVTQTPSHQVTQMGQEVILRCVPISNHLYFYWYRQILGQKVEFLVSFYNNEISEKSEIFDDQFSVERPDGSNFTLKIRSTKLEDSAMYFCASSSFVDVRQFFGPGTRLTVL.

The chain joins TRBV5-4 to TRBJ1-4; perhaps TRBD1 as D (6 bases). V was pared by 3 bases and J by 3 bases, with 9 bases between. The CDR3 has 14 residues. Looked up from germline, CDR1 is SGHNT and CDR2 is YYREEE (reference sequence). CDR3 residues: CASSYQGSNEKLFF. Here the CDR3 DNA reads TGTGCCAGCAGCTACCAGGGGTCTAATGAAAAACTGTTTTTT. The complete variable domain, with remaining parts taken from reference TRBV5-4 and TRBJ1-4, reads ETGVTQSPTHLIKTRGQQVTLRCSSQSGHNTVSWYQQALGQGPQFIFQYYREEENGRGNFPPRFSGLQFPNYSSELNVNALELDDSALYLCASSYQGSNEKLFFGSGTQLSVL.

The chain uses TRBV27 and TRBJ2-7; 8 nucleotides align to TRBD1. This CDR3 spans 15 amino acids. Germline lookup yields CDR1 MNHEY and CDR2 SMNVEV (reference sequence). V was clipped by 8 bases and J by 7 bases; unmatched bases: 16. CDR3 loop: CASLPLSRGLGEQYF. CDR3 in DNA: TGTGCCAGCTTGCCCCTCTCCAGGGGGCTGGGGGAGCAGTACTTC.

This clonotype was counted only a few times. The rearrangement links TRBV12-3 or TRBV12-4 to TRBJ2-7; TRBD1 agrees at 9 bases. The J segment lost 3 bases and the V segment lost 6 bases, leaving 9 bases of the junction unmatched. The CDR3 is 15 amino acids. This CDR3 reads CASSGYTGGGYEQYF. The CDR3 DNA reads TGTGCCAGCAGCGGGTACACAGGGGGCGGCTACGAGCAGTACTTC.

This chain links TRBV10-3 with TRBJ1-1; D gene uncertain. The germline V gene has CDR1 ENHRY and CDR2 SYGVKD. The CDR3 contains 12 residues. The V and J ends lost 5 bases and 0 bases respectively, with 4 bases between them. The CDR3 DNA is TGTGCCATCAGTCACCTGAACACTGAAGCTTTCTTT. Translation gives CAISHLNTEAFF.

The chain links TRBV19 to TRBJ1-5, with D possibly TRBD1 on 6 matching bases. Germline V gives CDR1 LNHDA, CDR2 SQIVND (reference sequence). This CDR3 region has 17 residues. Trimming removed 3 bases from V and 7 bases from J, with 22 bases in between. DNA for the CDR3: TGTGCCAGTAGTATTCCCGGGACACCCCGGGTCGTCCAGCCCCAGCATTTT. Translating gives CASSIPGTPRVVQPQHF.

The chain joins TRBV3-1 to TRBJ1-2, with TRBD1 matching over 7 bases. Trimming cost V 1 base and J 4 bases; bases outside gene matches: 3. The CDR3 loop spans 14 amino acids. Germline assignment: CDR1 LGHDT and CDR2 YNNKEL (reference sequence). CDR3 sequence: CASSQGDSLYGYTF. The CDR3 DNA reads as TGTGCCAGCAGCCAAGGGGACAGCCTCTATGGCTACACCTTC. Full variable domain (remainder filled in from reference TRBV3-1 and TRBJ1-2): DTAVSQTPKYLVTQMGNDKSIKCEQNLGHDTMYWYKQDSKKFLKIMFSYNNKELIINETVPNRFSPKSPDKAHLNLHINSLELGDSAVYFCASSQGDSLYGYTFGSGTRLTVV.

The chain combines TRBV20-1 with TRBJ2-1, with D perhaps matching TRBD2 (6 bases). V was trimmed by 5 bases and J by 6 bases, leaving 17 bases between them. CDR1 and CDR2 from the germline V gene are DFQATT and SNEGSKA (reference sequence). The CDR3 spans 14 residues. CDR3 sequence (DNA): TGCAGTGCTGCCCCGGGCGGGATTTTCAATGAGCAGTTCTTC. This gives the protein CSAAPGGIFNEQFF.

The rearrangement joins TRBV9 to TRBJ2-1; D is undetermined. Germline assignment: CDR1 SGDLS and CDR2 YYNGEE. The V end lost 0 bases, the J end lost 4 bases, and 8 bases lay between the germline ends. This CDR3 has 14 residues. CDR3: CASSVERNYNEQFF. In nucleotides, the CDR3 is TGTGCCAGCAGCGTAGAACGGAATTACAATGAGCAGTTCTTC.

The chain combines TRBV5-8 with TRBJ2-7, with D perhaps TRBD2 (7 bases). Trimming took off 10 bases at V and 5 bases at J, with 16 bases between the two ends. The CDR3 is 12 amino acids. Germline V gene sequence: CDR1 SGHTS, CDR2 YDEGEE. This CDR3 reads CACRGGGHEQYF. CDR3 DNA sequence: TGTGCCTGTCGGGGCGGGGGCCACGAGCAGTACTTC.

V and J are TRBV6-1 and TRBJ1-6; no clear D gene. The V gene lost 1 base and the J gene lost 7 bases, with 11 bases spanning the gap. There are 15 residues in the CDR3. Per germline, CDR1 MNHNS and CDR2 SASEGT. The CDR3 nucleotides read TGTGCCAGCAGTGAAGTAGGGCAGGAGAATTCACCCCTCCACTTT. Translation: CASSEVGQENSPLHF.

This chain joins TRBV9 and TRBJ2-3, with TRBD2 identical over 7 bases. The CDR3 sequence is 14 residues long. Germline V lookup: CDR1 SGDLS, CDR2 YYNGEE. Trimming took 0 bases from V and 4 from J; bases not matched to a gene: 2. The CDR3 region has the DNA TGTGCCAGCAGCGTAGAGACTAGCTCAGATACGCAGTATTTT. Protein: CASSVETSSDTQYF.

The chain links TRBV5-6 to TRBJ1-2; the match to TRBD1 covers 12 bases. The CDR3 length is 14 residues. Germline CDR1 and CDR2: SGHDT and YYEEEE. The junction had 2 bases not matched to a gene; V was cut back by 7 bases and J by 1 base. CDR3 DNA sequence: TGTGCCAGCGGGACAGGGGGCAATAACTATGGCTACACCTTC. This gives the protein CASGTGGNNYGYTF.

The chain links TRBV5-1 to TRBJ2-5, with 8 bases that match TRBD1. CDR1 is SGHRS and CDR2 is YFSETQ in the germline V gene. Trimming removed 4 bases from V and 2 bases from J; junction bases left unmatched: 10. The CDR3 sequence is 16 residues long. CDR3 region: CASSGGGQGPQETQYF. The CDR3 region has the DNA TGCGCCAGCAGCGGCGGAGGACAGGGACCGCAAGAGACCCAGTACTTC.

The chain uses TRBV30 and TRBJ1-1; TRBD1 matches at 10 bases. This CDR3 comprises 15 residues. The germline gives CDR1 GTSNPN, CDR2 SVGIG (reference sequence). Trimming took 4 bases from V and 1 from J; bases not matched to a gene: 6. CDR3 DNA sequence: TGTGCCTGGAATTTCGGGGACAGGGGGAACACTGAAGCTTTCTTT. Its protein is CAWNFGDRGNTEAFF.

On this clonotype: The junction shows a germline mismatch at one end, possibly a read error. The V call is TRBV12-3 or TRBV12-4, the J call TRBJ2-7; D not certain. The CDR3 spans 15 residues. CDR3 sequence (DNA): TGTGCCAGCAGCTTAGAAGGTCAGAGCTCCTACGAGCAGTACTTC. Translated, it gives CASSLEGQSSYEQYF.

This clonotype appeared a single time. V and J are TRBV20-1 and TRBJ2-5, with 9 bases identical to TRBD1. CDR3 length: 13 residues. J gave up 5 bases and V 6 bases, and 7 bases lay outside the gene matches. The germline V gene encodes CDR1 DFQATT and CDR2 SNEGSKA (reference sequence). The CDR3, as DNA: TGCAGTGCCGGAACAGGGGGCGGGGAGACCCAGTACTTC. Translation gives CSAGTGGGETQYF.

V gene TRBV18 combines with J gene TRBJ1-2; possibly TRBD1 for D (5 bases). V was cut by 2 bases and J by 4 bases, with 14 bases left in between. Germline V gene lookup returns CDR1 KGHSH and CDR2 LQKENI. The CDR3 has 15 residues. This CDR3 reads CASSPWTRVAYGYTF. The CDR3 bases are TGTGCCAGCTCACCATGGACCAGGGTGGCCTATGGCTACACCTTC. Filled out from reference TRBV18 and TRBJ1-2, the complete variable domain reads NAGVMQNPRHLVRRRGQEARLRCSPMKGHSHVYWYRQLPEEGLKFMVYLQKENIIDESGMPKERFSAEFPKEGPSILRIQQVVRGDSAAYFCASSPWTRVAYGYTFGSGTRLTVV.

The chain recombines TRBV2 with TRBJ2-7; TRBD1 might be the D (6 bases). Germline V gene lookup returns CDR1 SNHLY and CDR2 FYNNEI. The CDR3 is made up of 13 amino acids. V lost 8 bases to trimming and J lost 1 base, with 12 bases between them. The CDR3 coding sequence is TGTGCCAGCGGATGGACAGCTTCCTACGAGCAGTACTTC. It encodes CASGWTASYEQYF.

The chain has TRBV18 and TRBJ1-6; TRBD1 is a possible D gene (6 bases). Germline V lookup: CDR1 KGHSH, CDR2 LQKENI. This CDR3 comprises 14 residues. Trimming took off 8 bases at V and 7 bases at J, with 15 bases between the two ends. This CDR3 reads CASATGQGNSPLHF. For the CDR3, the DNA is TGTGCCAGCGCAACTGGCCAGGGGAATTCACCCCTCCACTTT.

This rearrangement joins TRBV4-3 to TRBJ2-5; D may correspond to TRBD1 or TRBD2 (5 bases each). CDR3 length: 14 residues. The V end lost 5 bases, the J end lost 2 bases, and 12 bases lay between the germline ends. Germline CDR1 is LGHNA and CDR2 is YSLEER. The CDR3 DNA follows: TGCGCCAGCAGCAACGCGAGGGGTCAAGAGACCCAGTACTTC. Its protein is CASSNARGQETQYF.